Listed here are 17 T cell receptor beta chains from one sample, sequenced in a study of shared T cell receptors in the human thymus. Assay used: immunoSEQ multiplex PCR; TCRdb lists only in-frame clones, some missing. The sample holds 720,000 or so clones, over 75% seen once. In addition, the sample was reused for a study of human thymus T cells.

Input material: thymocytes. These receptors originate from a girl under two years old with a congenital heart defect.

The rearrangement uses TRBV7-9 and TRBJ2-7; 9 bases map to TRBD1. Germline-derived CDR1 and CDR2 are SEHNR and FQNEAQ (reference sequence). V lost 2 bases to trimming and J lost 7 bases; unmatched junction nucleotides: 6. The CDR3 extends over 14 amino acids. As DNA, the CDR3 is TGTGCCAGCAGCTTAAACCGGACAGGGGAAGAGCAGTACTTC. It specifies CASSLNRTGEEQYF.

CDR3 residues: CAIHPELAETGELFF. The DNA for the CDR3 is TGTGCCATCCACCCCGAGCTAGCCGAGACCGGGGAGCTGTTTTTT. This chain connects TRBV10-3 to TRBJ2-2; maybe TRBD2 (5 bases). The V gene's germline CDR1 is ENHRY and CDR2 SYGVKD. The CDR3 runs 15 residues. Deletions cut 8 bases from V and 5 bases from J, with 18 bases between.

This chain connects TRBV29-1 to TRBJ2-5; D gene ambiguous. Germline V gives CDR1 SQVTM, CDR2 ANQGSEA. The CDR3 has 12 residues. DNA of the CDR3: TGCACCCCAACCCGGGTACTAGAGACCCAGTACTTC. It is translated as CTPTRVLETQYF.

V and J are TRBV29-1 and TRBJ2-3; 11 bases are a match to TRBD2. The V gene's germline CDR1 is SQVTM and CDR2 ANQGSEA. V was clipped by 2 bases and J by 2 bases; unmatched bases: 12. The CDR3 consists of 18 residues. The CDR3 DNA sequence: TGCAGCGTTGAAATGGTTCCTAGCGGGGGGCCCCACACAGATACGCAGTATTTT. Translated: CSVEMVPSGGPHTDTQYF.

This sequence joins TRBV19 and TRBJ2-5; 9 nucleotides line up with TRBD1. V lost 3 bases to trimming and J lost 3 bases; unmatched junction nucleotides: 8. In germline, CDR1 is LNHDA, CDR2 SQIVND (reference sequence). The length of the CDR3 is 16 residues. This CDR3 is CASSIFPGQGKETQYF. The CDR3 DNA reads TGTGCCAGTAGTATCTTTCCGGGACAGGGAAAAGAGACCCAGTACTTC.

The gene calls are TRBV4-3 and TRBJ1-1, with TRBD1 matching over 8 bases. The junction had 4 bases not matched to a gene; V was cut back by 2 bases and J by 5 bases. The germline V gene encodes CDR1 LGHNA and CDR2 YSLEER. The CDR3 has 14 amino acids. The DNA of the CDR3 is TGCGCCAGCAGCCAACAACAGGGGGGAACTGAAGCTTTCTTT. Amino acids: CASSQQQGGTEAFF.

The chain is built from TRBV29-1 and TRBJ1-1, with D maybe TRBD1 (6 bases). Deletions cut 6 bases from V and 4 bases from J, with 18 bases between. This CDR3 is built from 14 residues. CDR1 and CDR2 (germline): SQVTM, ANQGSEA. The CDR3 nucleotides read TGCAGCGTCGCCCTGAGGCAGGGGCTCACTGAAGCTTTCTTT. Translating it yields CSVALRQGLTEAFF.

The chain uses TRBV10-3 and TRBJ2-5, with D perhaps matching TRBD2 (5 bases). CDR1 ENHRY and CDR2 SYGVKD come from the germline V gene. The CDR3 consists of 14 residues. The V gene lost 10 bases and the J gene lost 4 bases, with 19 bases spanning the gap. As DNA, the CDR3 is TGTGCCACCCGTCGAGAGCTAGAGGGAGAGACCCAGTACTTC. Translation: CATRRELEGETQYF.

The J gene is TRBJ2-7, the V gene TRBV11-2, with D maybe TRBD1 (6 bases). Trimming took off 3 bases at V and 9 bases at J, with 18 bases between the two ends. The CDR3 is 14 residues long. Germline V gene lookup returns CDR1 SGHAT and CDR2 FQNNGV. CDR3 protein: CASSLLTGISVQYF. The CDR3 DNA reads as TGTGCCAGCAGCTTGCTAACAGGGATTTCCGTGCAGTACTTC.

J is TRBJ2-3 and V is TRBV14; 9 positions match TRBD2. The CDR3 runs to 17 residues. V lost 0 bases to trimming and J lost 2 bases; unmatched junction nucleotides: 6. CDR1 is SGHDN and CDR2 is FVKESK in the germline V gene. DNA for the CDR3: TGTGCCAGCAGCCAAGAGCGGGAGGGCAACCCCACAGATACGCAGTATTTT. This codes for CASSQEREGNPTDTQYF.

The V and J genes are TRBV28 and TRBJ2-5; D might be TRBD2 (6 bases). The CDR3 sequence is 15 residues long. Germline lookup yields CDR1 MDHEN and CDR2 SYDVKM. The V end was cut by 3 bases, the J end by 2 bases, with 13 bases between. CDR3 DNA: TGTGCCAGCAGTTTCCTCGGGGGTGCTCAAGAGACCCAGTACTTC. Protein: CASSFLGGAQETQYF.

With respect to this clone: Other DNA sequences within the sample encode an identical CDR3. The CDR3 protein is CASSLQGGYGYTF. In DNA form, the CDR3 reads TGTGCCAGCAGCTTACAGGGCGGCTATGGCTACACCTTC. The chain has TRBV5-6 and TRBJ1-2, with D possibly matching TRBD1 (6 bases). The CDR3 covers 13 residues. V dropped 2 bases and J dropped 4 bases, with 9 bases sitting between them. In germline, CDR1 is SGHDT, CDR2 YYEEEE.

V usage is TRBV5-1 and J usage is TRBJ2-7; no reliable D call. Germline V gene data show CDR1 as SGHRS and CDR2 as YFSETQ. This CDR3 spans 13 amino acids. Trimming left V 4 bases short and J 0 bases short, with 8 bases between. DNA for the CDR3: TGCGCCAGCAGCCGCCGAGACTCCTACGAGCAGTACTTC. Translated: CASSRRDSYEQYF.

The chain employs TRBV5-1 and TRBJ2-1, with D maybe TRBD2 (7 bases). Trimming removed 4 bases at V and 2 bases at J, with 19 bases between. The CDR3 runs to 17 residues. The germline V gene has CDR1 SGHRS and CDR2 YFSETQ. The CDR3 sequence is CASSVGGPPQTYNEQFF. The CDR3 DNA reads TGCGCCAGCAGCGTGGGGGGGCCCCCCCAGACCTACAATGAGCAGTTCTTC.

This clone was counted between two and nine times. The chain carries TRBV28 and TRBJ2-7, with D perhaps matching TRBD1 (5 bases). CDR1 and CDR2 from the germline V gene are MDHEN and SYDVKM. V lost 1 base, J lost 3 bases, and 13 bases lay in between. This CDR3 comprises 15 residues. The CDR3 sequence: CASSLSRVPLYEQYF. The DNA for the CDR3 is TGTGCCAGCAGTTTATCCAGGGTCCCTCTCTACGAGCAGTACTTC.

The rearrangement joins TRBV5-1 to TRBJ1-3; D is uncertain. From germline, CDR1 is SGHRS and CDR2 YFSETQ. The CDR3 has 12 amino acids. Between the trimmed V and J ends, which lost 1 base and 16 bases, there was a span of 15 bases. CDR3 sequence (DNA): TGCGCCAGCAGCTTGTTTGGTCGGTTACGGTATTTT. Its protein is CASSLFGRLRYF.

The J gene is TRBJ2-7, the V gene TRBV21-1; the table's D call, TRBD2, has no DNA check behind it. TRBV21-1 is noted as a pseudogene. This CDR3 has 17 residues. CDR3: CASSGVKSSGYAYEQYF. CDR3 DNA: TGTGCCAGCAGCGGGGTGAAGTCTAGCGGTTATGCCTACGAGCAGTACTTC.